This T cell receptor beta chain was obtained from a study of Graves' ophthalmopathy and Graves' hyperthyroidism. Study-level findings and limits: Clonotypes were expanded in thyroid at above 0.001 frequency, and most also appeared in blood. The model predicted progression of ophthalmopathy with a sensitivity of roughly 69%, and its specificity was under 75%.

Beta-chain TCR CDR3 regions were amplified from RNA transcripts. The first-round RT-PCR employed HTBI primers together with the Qiagen OneStep RT-PCR kit. A multiplex PCR was then performed as the second round. TCRdb used MiXCR to reprocess the multiplex PCR reads, holding one entry per CDR3 protein. Seen here are hundreds of thousands of distinct CDR3 sequences, under 25% observed once, and the top ten hold around 3.2%. The CDR3 spans 14 residues. V trimming: 3 bases; J trimming: 0 bases; junction bases outside the gene matches: 1. Turning to this clonotype: Its antigen is not known. With a much larger clone just one base away, this may be a read error.

The study excluded patients with other autoimmune diseases, uncontrolled infections, pregnancy or lactation. The TCR sequence derives from a woman aged 18-30 years with stable Graves' hyperthyroidism. The sample consisted of peripheral blood. The V and J genes are TRBV12-3 or TRBV12-4 and TRBJ2-5, with 7 bases lining up with TRBD2. The CDR3: CASSFTSDQETQYF. The CDR3 DNA is TGTGCCAGCAGTTTCACTAGCGACCAAGAGACCCAGTACTTC.